This T cell receptor (beta chain) was sequenced during a study of shared clonotypes between healthy human individuals. Study at large: Per donor, CD8 memory used one plate, CD8 naive used two, CD4 memory used three and CD4 naive used three.

In germline, CDR1 is SNHLY, CDR2 FYNNEI. V gave up 6 bases and J gave up 2 bases, with 17 bases separating them. The CDR3 is made up of 16 amino acids. Note on this clone: Its target is unknown.

The donors, healthy adults who were HIV-negative, had experienced no recent acute infections or vaccinations. Each subset's genomic DNA was shared equally among a number of immunoSEQ plates. Only in-frame clones appear in the TCRdb table, and some are missing; sequencing was by immunoSEQ multiplex PCR. The table includes 780,000 or so clones, 55% to 75% detected once. Study-level points and caveats: Compared with clonotypes that all four donors shared, non-shared clonotypes had lower generation probabilities.

Specimen: memory CD4+ T cells sorted from blood. Subset defined: CD45RA-negative fraction. The clonotype was recovered from a woman aged 30 to 39 in good health. The J gene is TRBJ1-5, the V gene TRBV2, with D possibly matching TRBD1 (6 bases). CDR3 in amino acids: CASRLKQGYGNQPQHF. In DNA form, the CDR3 reads TGTGCCAGCAGGCTAAAACAGGGTTATGGCAATCAGCCCCAGCATTTT.